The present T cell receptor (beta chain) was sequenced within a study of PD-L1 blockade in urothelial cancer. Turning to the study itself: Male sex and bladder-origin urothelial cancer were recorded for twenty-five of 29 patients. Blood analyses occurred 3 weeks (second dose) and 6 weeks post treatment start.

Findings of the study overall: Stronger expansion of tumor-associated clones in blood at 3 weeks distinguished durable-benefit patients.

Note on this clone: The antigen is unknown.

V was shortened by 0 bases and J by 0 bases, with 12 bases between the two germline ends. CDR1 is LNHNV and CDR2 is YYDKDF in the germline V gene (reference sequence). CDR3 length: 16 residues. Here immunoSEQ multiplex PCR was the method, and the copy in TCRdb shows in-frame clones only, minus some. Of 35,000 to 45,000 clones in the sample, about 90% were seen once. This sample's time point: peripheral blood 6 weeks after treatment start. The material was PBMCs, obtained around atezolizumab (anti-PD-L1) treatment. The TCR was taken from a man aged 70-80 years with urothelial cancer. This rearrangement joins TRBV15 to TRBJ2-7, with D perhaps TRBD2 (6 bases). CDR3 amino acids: CATSRDLARSSYEQYF. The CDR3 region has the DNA TGTGCCACCAGCAGAGATCTAGCGAGGAGCTCCTACGAGCAGTACTTC. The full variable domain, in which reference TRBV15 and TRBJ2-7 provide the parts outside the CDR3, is DAMVIQNPRYQVTQFGKPVTLSCSQTLNHNVMYWYQQKSSQAPKLLFHYYDKDFNNEADTPDNFQSRRPNTSFCFLDIRSPGLGDTAMYLCATSRDLARSSYEQYFGPGTRLTVT.